The 18 T cell receptor beta chains reported below all come from one sample, sequenced in a study of technical replicates of blood from a few donors (dated by TCRdb to 2016 to 2017). The method behind the library was the immunoSEQ multiplex PCR assay. Imported from immuneACCESS, the table was reduced by TCRdb to in-frame sequences with V and J called. These copies leave out some clones; in studies compared against another copy, an unresolved V gene accounts for under half, and the cause of the remainder is not known. The sample contains fewer than 100,000 clones, approximately 95% of them found a single time. The leading ten clones occupy about 0.3% of the sample. Input material: T cells isolated from PBMCs. All receptors derive from a human donor in good health.

The V and J genes are TRBV14 and TRBJ2-3; 8 bases are shared with TRBD2. Germline V CDR1 and CDR2: SGHDN, FVKESK. The CDR3 is 17 amino acids. The J segment lost 4 bases and the V segment lost 4 bases, leaving 13 bases of the junction unmatched. Written as DNA, the CDR3 is TGTGCCAGCAGCCCCCCCCGGAGGAGCGGGAGATCAGATACGCAGTATTTT. This codes for CASSPPRRSGRSDTQYF. Supplemented by reference TRBV14 and TRBJ2-3, the full variable domain reads EAGVTQFPSHSVIEKGQTVTLRCDPISGHDNLYWYRRVMGKEIKFLLHFVKESKQDESGMPNNRFLAERTGGTYSTLKVQPAELEDSGVYFCASSPPRRSGRSDTQYFGPGTRLTVL.

The chain joins TRBV7-9 to TRBJ1-2; 7 bases align to TRBD1. This CDR3 is built from 14 residues. The V gene's germline CDR1 is SEHNR and CDR2 FQNEAQ (reference sequence). With 5 bases clipped from V and 4 bases from J, the junction kept 7 bases outside the gene matches. As DNA, the CDR3 is TGTGCCAGCAGCCCCAGTTCAGGGGGCTATGGCTACACCTTC. It codes for CASSPSSGGYGYTF.

The CDR3 bases are TGTGCCACTCAAGAGGGAGAAAAACTGTTTTTT. It translates to CATQEGEKLFF. J is TRBJ1-4 and V is TRBV6-5; no reliable D call. Per the germline V gene, CDR1 is MNHEY and CDR2 is SVGAGI. CDR3 size: 11 residues. V lost 10 bases to trimming and J lost 8 bases, with 11 bases between them.

This chain links TRBV27 with TRBJ2-6, with D perhaps TRBD2 (6 bases). V was cut by 3 bases and J by 11 bases, with 11 bases left in between. Germline assignment: CDR1 MNHEY and CDR2 SMNVEV (reference sequence). The CDR3 covers 13 residues. CDR3 sequence: CASSFFWGDVLTF. The CDR3 coding sequence is TGTGCCAGCAGTTTCTTTTGGGGGGACGTCCTGACTTTC.

The chain combines TRBV7-8 with TRBJ1-1, with a weak D call TRBD1 (6 bases). V was trimmed by 5 bases and J by 0 bases, leaving 19 bases between them. Germline CDR1 reads SGHVS; CDR2 reads FQNEAQ. The length of the CDR3 is 17 residues. CDR3 bases: TGTGCCAGCAGCCCCAGAGGGGGGGTCAGACTGAACACTGAAGCTTTCTTT. Translation gives CASSPRGGVRLNTEAFF.

This sequence joins TRBV11-2 and TRBJ2-2; TRBD2 aligns across 8 bases. The CDR3 spans 17 residues. The J segment lost 2 bases and the V segment lost 4 bases, leaving 9 bases of the junction unmatched. Germline lookup yields CDR1 SGHAT and CDR2 FQNNGV. Here the CDR3 DNA reads TGTGCCAGCAGCTCCCTGGGTAGCGGGGCAAACACCGGGGAGCTGTTTTTT. Translation gives CASSSLGSGANTGELFF.

This rearrangement joins TRBV25-1 to TRBJ2-1; 10 nucleotides align to TRBD2. From germline, CDR1 is MGHDK and CDR2 SYGVNS. The CDR3 totals 16 residues. The junction had 11 bases not matched to a gene; V was cut back by 4 bases and J by 8 bases. CDR3 in amino acids: CASSGLAGVSFDEQFF. In DNA, the CDR3 is TGTGCCAGCAGTGGGCTAGCGGGAGTAAGCTTCGATGAGCAGTTCTTC.

The chain links TRBV19 to TRBJ1-1; TRBD1 matches 10 bases. Germline-derived CDR1 and CDR2 are LNHDA and SQIVND (reference sequence). This CDR3 comprises 15 residues. J gave up 5 bases and V 8 bases, and 11 bases lay outside the gene matches. The CDR3 DNA is TGTGCCAGTTTTCCGGACAGGGGGTACGTAACTGAAGCTTTCTTT. Translating gives CASFPDRGYVTEAFF. Complete variable domain (other parts from reference TRBV19 and TRBJ1-1): DGGITQSPKYLFRKEGQNVTLSCEQNLNHDAMYWYRQDPGQGLRLIYYSQIVNDFQKGDIAEGYSVSREKKESFPLTVTSAQKNPTAFYLCASFPDRGYVTEAFFGQGTRLTVV.

This clone was observed once. V and J are TRBV5-6 and TRBJ2-7, with TRBD1 matching over 7 bases. Looked up from germline, CDR1 is SGHDT and CDR2 is YYEEEE. The trim removed 2 bases at V and 4 bases at J, leaving 6 bases unmatched. The length of the CDR3 is 14 residues. The CDR3 loop reads CASSLFGQEYEQYF. As DNA, the CDR3 is TGTGCCAGCAGCTTATTCGGACAGGAATACGAGCAGTACTTC.

The J gene is TRBJ2-1, the V gene TRBV6-1; 7 bases are a match to TRBD1. The CDR3 runs 14 residues. V was clipped by 6 bases and J by 2 bases; unmatched bases: 4. Per germline, CDR1 MNHNS and CDR2 SASEGT. CDR3 sequence reads: CASRRGQPYNEQFF. CDR3 sequence (DNA): TGTGCCAGCAGGAGGGGACAGCCCTACAATGAGCAGTTCTTC.

The chain is built from TRBV5-1 and TRBJ2-5; 11 bases agree with TRBD2. CDR3 length equals 14 residues. Trimming at V came to 3 bases and at J to 5 bases, leaving 3 bases not matched to a gene. Germline lookup yields CDR1 SGHRS and CDR2 YFSETQ. The CDR3 here is CASSSSSGRETQYF. DNA of the CDR3: TGCGCCAGCAGCTCCTCTAGCGGGAGGGAGACCCAGTACTTC.

The CDR3 loop is CASTQTGVTKNIQYF. CDR3 in DNA: TGTGCCAGCACCCAGACAGGGGTTACCAAAAACATTCAGTACTTC. V usage is TRBV16 and J usage is TRBJ2-4; 8 bases agree with TRBD1. V shed 7 bases, J shed 2 bases, and the junction held 7 bases outside the gene matches. This CDR3 is built from 15 residues. In germline, CDR1 is KGHSY, CDR2 FQNENV.

V usage is TRBV7-9 and J usage is TRBJ2-7; 7 positions match TRBD1. Germline lookup yields CDR1 SEHNR and CDR2 FQNEAQ (reference sequence). The CDR3 loop spans 15 amino acids. V dropped 1 base and J dropped 4; count of bases not matched to a gene: 7. CDR3 sequence: CASSLGGQPKYEQYF. The CDR3, as DNA: TGTGCCAGCAGCTTAGGGGGACAGCCAAAGTACGAGCAGTACTTC.

This clone was detected only once. The rearrangement links TRBV4-1 to TRBJ2-5, with 7 positions matching TRBD2. The CDR3 extends over 15 amino acids. The germline gives CDR1 MGHRA, CDR2 YSYEKL. V gave up 3 bases and J gave up 4 bases; unmatched junction bases: 8. The CDR3 here is CASSHVRGEGETQYF. Here the CDR3 DNA reads TGCGCCAGCAGCCACGTACGGGGGGAAGGAGAGACCCAGTACTTC.

The chain has TRBV28 and TRBJ1-2; a possible D gene is TRBD1 (5 bases). Germline CDR1 reads MDHEN; CDR2 reads SYDVKM. Trimming took off 6 bases at V and 4 bases at J, with 15 bases between the two ends. The CDR3 extends over 14 amino acids. DNA of the CDR3: TGTGCCAGCAGATCAGGGCAGAGGATCTATGGCTACACCTTC. It encodes CASRSGQRIYGYTF.

The chain has TRBV2 and TRBJ2-3; TRBD2 matches 8 bases. Germline V lookup: CDR1 SNHLY, CDR2 FYNNEI. The junction had 12 bases not matched to a gene; V was cut back by 7 bases and J by 6 bases. CDR3 length: 15 amino acids. The CDR3 coding sequence is TGTGCCAGCACCGAACCGTTTAGCGGGGAGGATACGCAGTATTTT. This gives the protein CASTEPFSGEDTQYF.

The J gene is TRBJ2-5, the V gene TRBV27, with D perhaps matching TRBD2 (6 bases). CDR1 MNHEY and CDR2 SMNVEV come from the germline V gene (reference sequence). The CDR3 totals 11 residues. The CDR3 region is CATSGGETQYF. The CDR3 DNA reads TGTGCTACGTCCGGGGGAGAGACCCAGTACTTC.

The genes are TRBV9 and TRBJ2-3, with 7 bases matching TRBD2. Germline lookup yields CDR1 SGDLS and CDR2 YYNGEE. V lost 3 bases and J lost 0; bases outside the gene matches: 4. The CDR3 loop spans 15 amino acids. CDR3 DNA sequence: TGTGCCAGCAGCGGAGCGGGGCGGAGCACAGATACGCAGTATTTT. This sequence encodes CASSGAGRSTDTQYF.